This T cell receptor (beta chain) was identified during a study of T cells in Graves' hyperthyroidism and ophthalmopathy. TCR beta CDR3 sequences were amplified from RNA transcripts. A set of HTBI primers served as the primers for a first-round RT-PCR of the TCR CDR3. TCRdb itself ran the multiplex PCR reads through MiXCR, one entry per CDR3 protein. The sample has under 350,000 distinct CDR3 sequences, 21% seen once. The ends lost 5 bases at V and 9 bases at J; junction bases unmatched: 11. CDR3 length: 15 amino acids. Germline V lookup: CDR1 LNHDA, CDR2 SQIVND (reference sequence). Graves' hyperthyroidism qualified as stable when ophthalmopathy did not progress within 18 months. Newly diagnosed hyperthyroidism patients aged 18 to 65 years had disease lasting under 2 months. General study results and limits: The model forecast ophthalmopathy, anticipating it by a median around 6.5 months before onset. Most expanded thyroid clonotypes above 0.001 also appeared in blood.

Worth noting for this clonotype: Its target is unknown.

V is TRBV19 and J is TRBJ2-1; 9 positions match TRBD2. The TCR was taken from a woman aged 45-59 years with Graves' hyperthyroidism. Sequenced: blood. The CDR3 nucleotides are TGTGCCAGTAGTCAATCTAGCGGGGTTTACCGTGAGCAGTTCTTC. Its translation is CASSQSSGVYREQFF.